This T cell receptor beta chain is drawn from a study of cytomegalovirus exposure and HLA in healthy donors. About the study: In an earlier analysis, around 100 million unique TCR beta sequences were found from some 200 million T cells. Unique TCRs from HLA-typed donors, about 85 million of them, were held in an early data release.

The PCR employed 60 Vbeta primers together with 13 Jbeta primers. Sequencing used immunoSEQ multiplex PCR; TCRdb keeps in-frame clones, though not all of them. The sample has some 190,000 clones, about four fifths seen once. Germline CDR1 DFQATT, CDR2 SNEGSKA (reference sequence). CDR3 size: 11 residues. In the case of this clone: A junction end diverges from the germline sequence, so it may reflect a read error.

The sequence was collected from a man younger than 30 in good health and CMV-seronegative. The sequenced sample consisted of PBMCs. The V and J genes are TRBV20-1 and TRBJ1-1; D may be TRBD1 (6 bases). The CDR3, as DNA: TGCAGGGCTACAGGGAATACTGAAGCTTTCTTT. This gives the protein CRATGNTEAFF.